This entry is about one T cell receptor beta chain. Its antigen is still unknown. The sample is drawn from a study of graft-versus-host responses after intestinal transplantation. Overall study context: Recipients received multivisceral, liver-intestinal, or isolated intestinal transplants. For around 3 years after anti-thymocyte globulin induction, all recipients took tacrolimus and steroids. Study findings and constraints: Some GvH clones appeared in ileal mucosa or blood before recipient bone marrow.

The CDR3 is 13 residues long. CDR1 is SEHNR and CDR2 is FQNEAQ in the germline V gene (reference sequence). The V and J ends lost 5 bases and 5 bases respectively, with 12 bases between them. The method was immunoSEQ multiplex PCR; TCRdb's version includes in-frame clones alone and lacks a portion of them. The sample consists of under 100,000 clones, 90% of them appearing once. The sequence was obtained from a human patient who received an intestinal transplant, so some T cells may come from the graft donor. The rearrangement links TRBV7-9 to TRBJ1-1; possible D gene TRBD1, 5 bases. The starting material was PBMCs, obtained around 450 days after intestinal transplant. CDR3 nucleotides: TGTGCCAGCAGCGTGGCAGGGATTACTGAAGCTTTCTTT. Encoded protein: CASSVAGITEAFF.